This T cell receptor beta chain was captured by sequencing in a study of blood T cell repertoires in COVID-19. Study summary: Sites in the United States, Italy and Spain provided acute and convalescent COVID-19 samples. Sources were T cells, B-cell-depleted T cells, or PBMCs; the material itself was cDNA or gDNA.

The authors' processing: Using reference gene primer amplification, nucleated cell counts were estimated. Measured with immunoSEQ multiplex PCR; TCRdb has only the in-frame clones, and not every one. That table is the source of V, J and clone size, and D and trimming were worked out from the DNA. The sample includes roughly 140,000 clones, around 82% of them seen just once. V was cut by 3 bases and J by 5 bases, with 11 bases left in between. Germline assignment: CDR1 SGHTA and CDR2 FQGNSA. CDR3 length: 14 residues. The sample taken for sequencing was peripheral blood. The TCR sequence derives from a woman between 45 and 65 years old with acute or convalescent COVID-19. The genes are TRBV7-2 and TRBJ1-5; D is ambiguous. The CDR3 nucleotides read TGTGCCAGCAGCTTTACAGTCCCGGATCAGCCCCAGCATTTT. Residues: CASSFTVPDQPQHF. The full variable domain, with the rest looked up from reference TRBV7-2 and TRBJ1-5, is GAGVSQSPSNKVTEKGKDVELRCDPISGHTALYWYRQSLGQGLEFLIYFQGNSAPDKSGLPSDRFSAERTGGSVSTLTIQRTQQEDSAVYLCASSFTVPDQPQHFGDGTRLSIL.